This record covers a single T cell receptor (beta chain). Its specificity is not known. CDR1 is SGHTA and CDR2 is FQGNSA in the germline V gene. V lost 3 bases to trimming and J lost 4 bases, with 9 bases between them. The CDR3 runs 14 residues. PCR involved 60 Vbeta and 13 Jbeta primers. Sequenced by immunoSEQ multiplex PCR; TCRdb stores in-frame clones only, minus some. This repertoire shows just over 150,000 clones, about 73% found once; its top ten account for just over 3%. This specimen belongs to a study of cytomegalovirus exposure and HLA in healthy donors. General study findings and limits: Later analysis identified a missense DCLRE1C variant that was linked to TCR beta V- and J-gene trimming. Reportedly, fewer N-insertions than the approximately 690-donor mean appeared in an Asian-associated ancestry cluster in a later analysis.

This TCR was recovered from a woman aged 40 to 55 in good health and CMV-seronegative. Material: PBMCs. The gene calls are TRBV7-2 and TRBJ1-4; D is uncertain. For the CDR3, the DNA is TGTGCCAGCAGCTTGTGGCAGGATAATGAAAAACTGTTTTTT. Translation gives CASSLWQDNEKLFF.